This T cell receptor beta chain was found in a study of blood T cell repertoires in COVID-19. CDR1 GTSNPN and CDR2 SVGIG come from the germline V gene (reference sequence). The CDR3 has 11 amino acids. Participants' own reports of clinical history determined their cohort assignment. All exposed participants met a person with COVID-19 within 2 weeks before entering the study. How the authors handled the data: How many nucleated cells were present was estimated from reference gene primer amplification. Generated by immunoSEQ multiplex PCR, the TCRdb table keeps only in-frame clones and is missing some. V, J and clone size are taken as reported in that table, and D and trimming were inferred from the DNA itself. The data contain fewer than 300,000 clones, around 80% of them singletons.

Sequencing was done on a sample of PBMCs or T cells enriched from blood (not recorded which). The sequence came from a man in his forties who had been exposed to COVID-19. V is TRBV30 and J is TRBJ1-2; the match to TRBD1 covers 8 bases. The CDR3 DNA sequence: TGTGGGACAGGGAGTCCAAATGGCTACACCTTC. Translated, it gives CGTGSPNGYTF.